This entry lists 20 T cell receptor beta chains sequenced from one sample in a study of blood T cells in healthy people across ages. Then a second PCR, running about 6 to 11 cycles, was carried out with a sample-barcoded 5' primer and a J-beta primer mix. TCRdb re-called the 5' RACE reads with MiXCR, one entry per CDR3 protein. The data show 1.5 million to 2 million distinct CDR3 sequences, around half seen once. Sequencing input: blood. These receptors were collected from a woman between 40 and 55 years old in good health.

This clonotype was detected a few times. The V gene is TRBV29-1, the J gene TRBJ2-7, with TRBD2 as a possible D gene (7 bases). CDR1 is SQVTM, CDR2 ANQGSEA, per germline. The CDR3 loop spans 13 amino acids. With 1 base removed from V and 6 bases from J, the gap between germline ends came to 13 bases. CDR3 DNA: TGCAGCGTTGAAGCGGGGGGCGGGTCCGAGCAGTACTTC. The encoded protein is CSVEAGGGSEQYF.

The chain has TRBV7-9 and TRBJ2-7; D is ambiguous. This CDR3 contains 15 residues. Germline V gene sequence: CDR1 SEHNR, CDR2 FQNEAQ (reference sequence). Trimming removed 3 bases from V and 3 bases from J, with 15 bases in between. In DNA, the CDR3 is TGTGCCAGCAGCTTGGACGACCCTTATGGCTACGAGCAGTACTTC. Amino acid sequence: CASSLDDPYGYEQYF.

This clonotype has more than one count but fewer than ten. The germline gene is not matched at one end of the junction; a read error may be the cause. The CDR3 sequence: CASSQGLAGVADTQYF. The CDR3 coding sequence is TGTGCCAGCAGCCAAGGTCTAGCGGGTGTGGCAGATACGCAGTATTTT. The chain recombines TRBV5-1 with TRBJ2-3, with 8 bases aligning to TRBD2. In germline, CDR1 is SGHRS, CDR2 YFSETQ. The CDR3 has 16 amino acids.

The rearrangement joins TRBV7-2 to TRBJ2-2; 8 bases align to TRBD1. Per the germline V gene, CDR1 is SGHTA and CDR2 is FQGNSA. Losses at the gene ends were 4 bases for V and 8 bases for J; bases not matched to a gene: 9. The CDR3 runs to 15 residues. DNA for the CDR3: TGTGCCAGCAGCTCCCGGACAGGGATAGCGGGGGAGCTGTTTTTT. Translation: CASSSRTGIAGELFF.

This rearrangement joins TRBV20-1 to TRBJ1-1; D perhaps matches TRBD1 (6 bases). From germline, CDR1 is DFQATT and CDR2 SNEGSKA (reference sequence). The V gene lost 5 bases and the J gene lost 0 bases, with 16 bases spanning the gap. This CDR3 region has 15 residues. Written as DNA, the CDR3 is TGCAGTGCTCATACAGGGAAAAAAATGAACACTGAAGCTTTCTTT. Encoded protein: CSAHTGKKMNTEAFF.

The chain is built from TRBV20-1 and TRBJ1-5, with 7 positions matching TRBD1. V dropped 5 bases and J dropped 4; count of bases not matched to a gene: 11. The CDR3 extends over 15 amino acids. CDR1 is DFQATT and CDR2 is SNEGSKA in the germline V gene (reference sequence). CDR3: CSAPRPTGINQPQHF. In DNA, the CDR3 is TGCAGTGCTCCTCGACCGACAGGGATTAATCAGCCCCAGCATTTT.

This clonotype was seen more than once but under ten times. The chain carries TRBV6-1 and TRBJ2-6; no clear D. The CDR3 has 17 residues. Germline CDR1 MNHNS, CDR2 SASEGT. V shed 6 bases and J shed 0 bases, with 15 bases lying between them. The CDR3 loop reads CASSVAGSDSGANVLTF. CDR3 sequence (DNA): TGTGCCAGCAGCGTTGCCGGGTCTGACTCTGGGGCCAACGTCCTGACTTTC.

This CDR3 reads CASSGRTGSYGYTF. CDR3 DNA: TGTGCCAGCAGCGGAAGGACAGGGAGCTATGGCTACACCTTC. The chain is built from TRBV9 and TRBJ1-2; 8 bases are shared with TRBD1. The CDR3 has 14 amino acids. The V segment lost 3 bases and the J segment 4 bases; nucleotides outside the gene matches: 5. CDR1 is SGDLS and CDR2 is YYNGEE in the germline V gene.

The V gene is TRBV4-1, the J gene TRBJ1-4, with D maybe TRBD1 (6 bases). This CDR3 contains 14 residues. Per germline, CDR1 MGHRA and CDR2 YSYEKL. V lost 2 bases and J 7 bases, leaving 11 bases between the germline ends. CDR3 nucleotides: TGCGCCAGCAGCCAAAACAGGGCAGGTGAAAAACTGTTTTTT. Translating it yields CASSQNRAGEKLFF.

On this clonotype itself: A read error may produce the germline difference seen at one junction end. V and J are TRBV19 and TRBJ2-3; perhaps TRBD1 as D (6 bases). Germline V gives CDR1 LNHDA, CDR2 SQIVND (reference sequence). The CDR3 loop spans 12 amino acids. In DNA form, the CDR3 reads TGTGCCAGCAGTATAGGGGGTGATACGCAGTATTTT. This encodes CASSIGGDTQYF. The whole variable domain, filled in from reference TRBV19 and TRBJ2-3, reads DGGITQSPKYLFRKEGQNVTLSCEQNLNHDAMYWYRQDPGQGLRLIYYSQIVNDFQKGDIAEGYSVSREKKESFPLTVTSAQKNPTAFYLCASSIGGDTQYFGPGTRLTVL.

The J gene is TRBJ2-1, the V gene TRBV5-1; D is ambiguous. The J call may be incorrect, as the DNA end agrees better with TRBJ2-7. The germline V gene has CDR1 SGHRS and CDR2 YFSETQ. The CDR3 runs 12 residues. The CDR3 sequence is CASSPPNNEQYF. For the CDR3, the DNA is TGCGCCAGCAGCCCTCCAAACAATGAGCAGTACTTC.

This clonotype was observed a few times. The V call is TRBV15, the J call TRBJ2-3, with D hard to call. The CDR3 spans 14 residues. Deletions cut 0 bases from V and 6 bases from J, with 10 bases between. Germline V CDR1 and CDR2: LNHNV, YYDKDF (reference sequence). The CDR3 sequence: CATSRDQLGDTQYF. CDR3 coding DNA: TGTGCCACCAGCAGAGATCAACTGGGTGATACGCAGTATTTT.

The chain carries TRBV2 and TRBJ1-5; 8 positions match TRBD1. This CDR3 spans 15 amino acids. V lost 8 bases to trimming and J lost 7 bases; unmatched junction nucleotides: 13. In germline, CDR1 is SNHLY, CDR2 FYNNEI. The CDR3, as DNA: TGTGCCAGCTCTACCCGAGACAGGGGTCGACAGCCCCAGCATTTT. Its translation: CASSTRDRGRQPQHF.

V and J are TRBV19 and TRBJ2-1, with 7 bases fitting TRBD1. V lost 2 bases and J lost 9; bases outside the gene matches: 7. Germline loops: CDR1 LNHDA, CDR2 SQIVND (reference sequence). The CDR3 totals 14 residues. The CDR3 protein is CASSITGAKGEQFF. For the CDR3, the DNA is TGTGCCAGTAGTATAACAGGGGCGAAGGGTGAGCAGTTCTTC.

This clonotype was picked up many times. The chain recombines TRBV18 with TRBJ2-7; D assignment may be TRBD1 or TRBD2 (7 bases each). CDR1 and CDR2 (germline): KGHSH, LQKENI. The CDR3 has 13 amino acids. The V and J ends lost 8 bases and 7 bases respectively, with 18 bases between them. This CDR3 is CASSPRQGGEQYF. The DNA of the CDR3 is TGTGCCAGCAGCCCTCGACAGGGAGGGGAGCAGTACTTC.

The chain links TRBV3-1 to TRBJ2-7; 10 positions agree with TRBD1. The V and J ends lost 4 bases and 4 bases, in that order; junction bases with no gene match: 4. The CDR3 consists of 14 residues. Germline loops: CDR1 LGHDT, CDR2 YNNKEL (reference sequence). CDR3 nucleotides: TGTGCCAGCAGCCCTTGGGACAGGGGTTACGAGCAGTACTTC. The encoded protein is CASSPWDRGYEQYF.

CDR3: CASISIVQGEEPQHF. The CDR3 DNA reads TGTGCCAGCATTTCAATCGTTCAGGGCGAAGAGCCCCAGCATTTT. The chain combines TRBV6-6 with TRBJ1-5; TRBD1 is a possible D gene (5 bases). The CDR3 loop spans 15 amino acids. The germline V gene encodes CDR1 MNHNY and CDR2 SVGAGI (reference sequence). The ends were cut back, 7 bases at V and 8 bases at J, with 21 bases in the middle.

The CDR3: CASSRTSGGHTDTQYF. In nucleotides, the CDR3 is TGTGCCAGCAGTAGGACTAGCGGGGGGCACACAGATACGCAGTATTTT. The chain recombines TRBV9 with TRBJ2-3; 14 nucleotides match TRBD2. The length of the CDR3 is 16 residues. CDR1 is SGDLS and CDR2 is YYNGEE in the germline V gene. Trimming removed 5 bases from V and 2 bases from J; junction bases left unmatched: 4.

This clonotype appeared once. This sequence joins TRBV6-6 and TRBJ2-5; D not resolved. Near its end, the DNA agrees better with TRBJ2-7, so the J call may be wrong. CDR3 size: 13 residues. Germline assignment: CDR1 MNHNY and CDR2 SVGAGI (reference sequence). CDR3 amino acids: CASTYTKGYEQYF. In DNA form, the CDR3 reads TGTGCCAGCACCTACACCAAGGGCTACGAGCAGTACTTC.

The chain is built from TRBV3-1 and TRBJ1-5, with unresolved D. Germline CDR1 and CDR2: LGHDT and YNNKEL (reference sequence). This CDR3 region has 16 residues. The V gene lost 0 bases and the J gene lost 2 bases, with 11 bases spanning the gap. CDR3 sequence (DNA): TGTGCCAGCAGCCAAGATGCCACTACCCGCAATCAGCCCCAGCATTTT. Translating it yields CASSQDATTRNQPQHF. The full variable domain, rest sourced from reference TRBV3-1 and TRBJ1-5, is DTAVSQTPKYLVTQMGNDKSIKCEQNLGHDTMYWYKQDSKKFLKIMFSYNNKELIINETVPNRFSPKSPDKAHLNLHINSLELGDSAVYFCASSQDATTRNQPQHFGDGTRLSIL.